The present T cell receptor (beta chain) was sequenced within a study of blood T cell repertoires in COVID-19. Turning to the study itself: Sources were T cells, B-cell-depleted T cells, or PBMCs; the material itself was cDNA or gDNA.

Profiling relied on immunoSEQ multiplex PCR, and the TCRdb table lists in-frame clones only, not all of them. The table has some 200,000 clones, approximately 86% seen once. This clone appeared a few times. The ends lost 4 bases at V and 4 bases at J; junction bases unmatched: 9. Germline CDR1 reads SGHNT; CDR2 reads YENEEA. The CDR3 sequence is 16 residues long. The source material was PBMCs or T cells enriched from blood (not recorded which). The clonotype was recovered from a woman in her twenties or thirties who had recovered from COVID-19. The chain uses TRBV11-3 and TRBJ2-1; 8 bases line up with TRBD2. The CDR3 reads CASSSAAQRGYNEQFF. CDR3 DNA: TGTGCCAGCAGCTCAGCCGCCCAGCGGGGGTACAATGAGCAGTTCTTC.